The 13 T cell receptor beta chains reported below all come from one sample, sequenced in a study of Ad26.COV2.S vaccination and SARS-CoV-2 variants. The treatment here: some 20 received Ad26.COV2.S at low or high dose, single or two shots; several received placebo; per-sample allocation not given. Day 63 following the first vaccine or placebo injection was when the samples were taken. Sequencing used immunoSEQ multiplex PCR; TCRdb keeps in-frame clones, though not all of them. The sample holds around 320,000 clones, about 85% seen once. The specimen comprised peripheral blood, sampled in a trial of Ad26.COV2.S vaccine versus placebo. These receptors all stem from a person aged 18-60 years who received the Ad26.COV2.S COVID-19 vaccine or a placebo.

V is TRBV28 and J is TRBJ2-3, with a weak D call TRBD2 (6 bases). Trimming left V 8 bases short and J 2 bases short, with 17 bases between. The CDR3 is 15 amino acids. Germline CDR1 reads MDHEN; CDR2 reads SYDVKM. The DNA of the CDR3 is TGTGCCAGCCGAGCCGGCGGGGCCCACACAGATACGCAGTATTTT. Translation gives CASRAGGAHTDTQYF.

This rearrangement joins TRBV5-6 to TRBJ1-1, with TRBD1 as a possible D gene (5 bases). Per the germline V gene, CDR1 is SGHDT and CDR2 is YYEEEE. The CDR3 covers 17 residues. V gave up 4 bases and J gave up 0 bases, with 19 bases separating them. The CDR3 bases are TGTGCCAGCAGCCGAAGACGGGACGGTATCATGAACACTGAAGCTTTCTTT. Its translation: CASSRRRDGIMNTEAFF. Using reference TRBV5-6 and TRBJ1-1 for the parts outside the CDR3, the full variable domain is DAGVTQSPTHLIKTRGQQVTLRCSPKSGHDTVSWYQQALGQGPQFIFQYYEEEERQRGNFPDRFSGHQFPNYSSELNVNALLLGDSALYLCASSRRRDGIMNTEAFFGQGTRLTVV.

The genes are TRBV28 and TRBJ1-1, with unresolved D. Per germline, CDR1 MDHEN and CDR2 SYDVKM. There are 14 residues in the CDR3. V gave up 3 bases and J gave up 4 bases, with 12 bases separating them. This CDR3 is CASSLYSMGTEAFF. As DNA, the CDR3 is TGTGCCAGCAGTTTGTACAGTATGGGCACTGAAGCTTTCTTT.

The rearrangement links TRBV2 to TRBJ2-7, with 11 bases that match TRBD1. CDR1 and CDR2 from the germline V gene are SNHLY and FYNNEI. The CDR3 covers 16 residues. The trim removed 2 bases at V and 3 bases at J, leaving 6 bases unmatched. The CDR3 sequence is CASSEFGGQGVYEQYF. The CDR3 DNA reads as TGTGCCAGCAGTGAATTCGGGGGACAGGGGGTCTACGAGCAGTACTTC.

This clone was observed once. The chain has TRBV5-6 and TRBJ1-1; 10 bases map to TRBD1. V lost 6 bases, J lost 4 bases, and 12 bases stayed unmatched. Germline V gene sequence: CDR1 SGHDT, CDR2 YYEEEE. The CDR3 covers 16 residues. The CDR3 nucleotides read TGTGCCAGCACCTCTGGGACAGGGGTTTGGGGCACTGAAGCTTTCTTT. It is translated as CASTSGTGVWGTEAFF.

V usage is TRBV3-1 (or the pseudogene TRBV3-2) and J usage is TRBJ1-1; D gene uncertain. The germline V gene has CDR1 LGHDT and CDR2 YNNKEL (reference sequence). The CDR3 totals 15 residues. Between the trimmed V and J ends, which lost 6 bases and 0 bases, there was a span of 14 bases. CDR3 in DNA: TGTGCCAGCAGTACATTGGCGGGAATGAACACTGAAGCTTTCTTT. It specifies CASSTLAGMNTEAFF.

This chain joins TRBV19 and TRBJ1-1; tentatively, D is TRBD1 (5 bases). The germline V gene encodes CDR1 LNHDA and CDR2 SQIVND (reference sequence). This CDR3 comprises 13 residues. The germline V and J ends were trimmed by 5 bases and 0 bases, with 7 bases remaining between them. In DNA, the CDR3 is TGTGCCAGTAGTGACAGCATGAACACTGAAGCTTTCTTT. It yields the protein CASSDSMNTEAFF.

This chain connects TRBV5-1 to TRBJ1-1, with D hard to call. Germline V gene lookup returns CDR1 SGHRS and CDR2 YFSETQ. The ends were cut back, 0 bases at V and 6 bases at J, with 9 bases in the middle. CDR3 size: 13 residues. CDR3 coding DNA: TGCGCCAGCAGCTTGGGTGGGGTGGCTGAAGCTTTCTTT. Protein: CASSLGGVAEAFF.

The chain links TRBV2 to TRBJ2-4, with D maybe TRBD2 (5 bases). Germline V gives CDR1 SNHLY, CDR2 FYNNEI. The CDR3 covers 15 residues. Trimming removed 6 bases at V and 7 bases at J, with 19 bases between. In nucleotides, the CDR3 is TGTGCCAGCAGCTCGGAGAGGGCGGTCCGGAACATTCAGTACTTC. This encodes CASSSERAVRNIQYF.

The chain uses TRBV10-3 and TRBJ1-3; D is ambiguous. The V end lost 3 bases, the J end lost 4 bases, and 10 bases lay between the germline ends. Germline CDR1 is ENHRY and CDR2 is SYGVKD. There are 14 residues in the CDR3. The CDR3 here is CAISEPETGNTIYF. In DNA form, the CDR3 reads TGTGCCATCAGTGAACCCGAGACGGGAAACACCATATATTTT.

The CDR3 DNA reads TGTGCCATCAGTGAGTCCGGCCGCCGGGATACGCAGTATTTT. This sequence encodes CAISESGRRDTQYF. This chain links TRBV10-3 with TRBJ2-3; D is undetermined. Germline V lookup: CDR1 ENHRY, CDR2 SYGVKD. The CDR3 length is 14 residues. V shed 0 bases and J shed 6 bases, with 10 bases lying between them.

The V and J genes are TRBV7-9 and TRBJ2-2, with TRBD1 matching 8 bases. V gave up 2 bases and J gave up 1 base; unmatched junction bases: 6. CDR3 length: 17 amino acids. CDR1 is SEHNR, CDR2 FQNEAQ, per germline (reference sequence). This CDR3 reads CASSLNQGAQNTGELFF. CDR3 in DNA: TGTGCCAGCAGCTTAAATCAGGGGGCCCAGAACACCGGGGAGCTGTTTTTT.

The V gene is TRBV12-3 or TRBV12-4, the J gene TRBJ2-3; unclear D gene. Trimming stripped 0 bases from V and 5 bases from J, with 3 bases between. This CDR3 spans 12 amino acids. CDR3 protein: CASSLAIDTQYF. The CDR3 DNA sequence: TGTGCCAGCAGTTTAGCTATAGATACGCAGTATTTT.